This record covers a single T cell receptor (beta chain). Study processing details: Reference gene primers were amplified, and this amplification served to estimate nucleated cell counts. The table came from immunoSEQ multiplex PCR; TCRdb's copy has only in-frame clones and leaves some out. That table gives V, J and clone size, and the DNA gave D and trimming. The sample contains about 130,000 clones, approximately 88% of which appear only once. The sample is drawn from a study of blood T cell repertoires in COVID-19. Study-wide background: Italy, Spain and the United States were the sources of the convalescent and acute COVID-19 samples. T cells, B-cell-depleted T cells, or PBMCs supplied cDNA or gDNA.

The CDR3 runs to 14 residues. Germline CDR1 MNHEY, CDR2 SVGAGI. With V trimmed by 8 bases and J by 6 bases, 12 bases remained unmatched. The source material was peripheral blood. This receptor was taken from a woman aged 25 to 39 who had recovered from COVID-19. The rearrangement joins TRBV6-5 to TRBJ1-2, with 7 positions matching TRBD1. The CDR3 nucleotides are TGTGCCAGCGCCCGTAAGGGGGCGAGAAATGGCTACACCTTC. It yields the protein CASARKGARNGYTF.